A selection of T cell receptor beta chains follows, all from one sample in a study of Graves' ophthalmopathy and Graves' hyperthyroidism. TCRdb reprocessed the multiplex PCR reads with MiXCR, giving one entry per CDR3 protein. This sample has 500,000 to 600,000 distinct CDR3 sequences, with 35% to 40% found just once. Sample: peripheral blood or thyroid tissue (not recorded which). The receptors were gathered from an adult man with Graves' hyperthyroidism. Each CDR3 is given with its conserved first and last residue. Fields, in order: clone size, D gene, V gene, J gene, CDR3 protein, CDR3 DNA. D genes are given only for firm matches. Not every row has a clone size; where given, it reads once, few, many or a size class.

size: .
D: TRBD1
V: TRBV5-5
J: TRBJ1-2
CDR3: CASSSPRTGDGYTF
DNA: TGTGCCAGCAGCTCCCCCCGGACAGGGGATGGCTACACCTTC

size: .
D: .
V: TRBV29-1
J: TRBJ1-5
CDR3: CSVVRGTVDQPQHF
DNA: TGCAGCGTTGTTCGGGGAACAGTGGATCAGCCCCAGCATTTT

size: many
D: TRBD1
V: TRBV20-1
J: TRBJ1-1
CDR3: CSARNRGHTEAFF
DNA: TGCAGTGCCAGGAACAGGGGTCACACTGAAGCTTTCTTT

size: many
D: .
V: TRBV10-3
J: TRBJ1-2
CDR3: CAISVRPTSGYTF
DNA: TGTGCCATCAGTGTACGGCCTACTAGTGGCTACACCTTC

size: .
D: .
V: TRBV7-2
J: TRBJ1-1
CDR3: CASSSMDTLNTEAFF
DNA: TGTGCCAGCAGCTCCATGGACACTTTGAACACTGAAGCTTTCTTT

size: .
D: .
V: TRBV7-4
J: TRBJ2-3
CDR3: CASSLIASTDTQYF
DNA: TGTGCCAGCAGCTTAATCGCTAGCACAGATACGCAGTATTTT

size: .
D: .
V: TRBV19
J: TRBJ1-5
CDR3: CASSSEDYSNQPQHF
DNA: TGTGCCAGTAGCTCGGAGGATTATAGCAATCAGCCCCAGCATTTT

size: .
D: TRBD1
V: TRBV7-9
J: TRBJ1-4
CDR3: CASSDRANSEKLFF
DNA: TGTGCCAGCAGCGACAGGGCCAATTCCGAAAAACTGTTTTTT

size: many
D: .
V: TRBV19
J: TRBJ2-2
CDR3: CASLTENTGELFF
DNA: TGTGCCAGTCTGACAGAGAACACCGGGGAGCTGTTTTTT

size: .
D: TRBD2
V: TRBV29-1
J: TRBJ2-7
CDR3: CSVASGREEQYF
DNA: TGCAGCGTCGCTAGCGGGAGGGAGGAGCAGTACTTC

size: many
D: .
V: TRBV6-5
J: TRBJ1-2
CDR3: CASSYSYSSYGYTF
DNA: TGTGCCAGCAGTTACTCCTACAGCTCCTATGGCTACACCTTC

size: many
D: TRBD1
V: TRBV29-1
J: TRBJ1-2
CDR3: CSVEDAGTGYGYTF
DNA: TGCAGCGTTGAAGACGCCGGGACAGGGTATGGCTACACCTTC

size: .
D: TRBD2
V: TRBV4-2
J: TRBJ2-2
CDR3: CASSQEAQRGTGELFF
DNA: TGTGCCAGCAGCCAAGAGGCGCAGCGGGGCACCGGGGAGCTGTTTTTT

size: .
D: TRBD2
V: TRBV11-2
J: TRBJ2-3
CDR3: CASSLVLANTDTQYF
DNA: TGTGCCAGCAGCTTAGTACTAGCGAACACAGATACGCAGTATTTT

size: once
D: TRBD1
V: TRBV6-6
J: TRBJ1-2
CDR3: CASSSGTENGYTF
DNA: TGTGCCAGCAGCTCCGGGACAGAGAATGGCTACACCTTC

size: many
D: .
V: TRBV7-9
J: TRBJ1-1
CDR3: CASSSPGGGQTEAFF
DNA: TGTGCCAGCAGCTCGCCTGGGGGGGGCCAGACTGAAGCTTTCTTT

size: few
D: .
V: TRBV6-6
J: TRBJ1-2
CDR3: CASSYSGRKYTF
DNA: TGTGCCAGCAGTTACTCCGGCAGGAAATACACCTTC